This TCR beta chain was sequenced for a study of blood T cell repertoires in COVID-19. The wider study: Nucleic acid was either cDNA or gDNA, and it came from T cells, B-cell-depleted T cells, or PBMCs.

Trimming took 0 bases from V and 7 from J, leaving 16 bases between them. The CDR3 sequence is 15 residues long. The germline gives CDR1 SGDLS, CDR2 YYNGEE. Assay: immunoSEQ multiplex PCR; the TCRdb copy retains only in-frame clones and omits some. In the table there are about 120,000 clones, around nine tenths of which are singletons. V usage is TRBV9 and J usage is TRBJ1-1; D is perhaps TRBD1 (6 bases). This TCR was recovered from a woman in her 50s with acute or convalescent COVID-19. The sequenced material came from peripheral blood. CDR3 in DNA: TGTGCCAGCAGCGTAGAAATTGGGGGCCTGGGTGAAGCTTTCTTT. Encoded protein: CASSVEIGGLGEAFF.